A single sample gave rise to the 20 T cell receptor beta chains below, sequenced in a study of STAT3 mutations in large granular lymphocyte leukemia. Antigen specificity for these receptors is unknown. Study-wide findings and caveats: In T-cell large granular lymphocyte leukemia, about half of patients showed multiple immunodominant subclonotypes.

Generated by immunoSEQ multiplex PCR, the TCRdb table keeps only in-frame clones and is missing some. The repertoire holds more than 9,500 clones, with 75% to 80% as singletons. Input material: peripheral blood mononuclear cells. The receptors were gathered from a man aged 60-69 years with T-cell large granular lymphocyte leukemia. Some clones in this sample may be carry-over from other donors' samples.

In DNA, the CDR3 is TGTGCCAGCTCAGCGGGGCCAGATACGCAGTATTTT. The encoded protein is CASSAGPDTQYF. The rearrangement links TRBV6-1 to TRBJ2-3; the match to TRBD2 covers 7 bases. J gave up 4 bases and V 8 bases, and 3 bases lay outside the gene matches. Germline V gene lookup returns CDR1 MNHNS and CDR2 SASEGT. The CDR3 is 12 residues long.

V and J are TRBV5-1 and TRBJ1-2; D is unclear. Between the trimmed V and J ends, which lost 2 bases and 2 bases, there was a span of 10 bases. Per the germline V gene, CDR1 is SGHRS and CDR2 is YFSETQ. The CDR3 is made up of 14 amino acids. CDR3 DNA: TGCGCCAGCAGCTTTTCCAGCTACAACTATGGCTACACCTTC. It specifies CASSFSSYNYGYTF.

The chain recombines TRBV5-6 with TRBJ2-1; TRBD2 aligns across 9 bases. From germline, CDR1 is SGHDT and CDR2 YYEEEE. The CDR3 is 15 residues long. Germline trimming cut 1 base from V and 9 bases from J; bases unmatched to any gene: 8. The CDR3 DNA is TGTGCCAGCAGCTTGATCCTAGCGGGATTCTGTGAGCAGTTCTTC. Residues: CASSLILAGFCEQFF. Filled out from reference TRBV5-6 and TRBJ2-1, the complete variable domain reads DAGVTQSPTHLIKTRGQQVTLRCSPKSGHDTVSWYQQALGQGPQFIFQYYEEEERQRGNFPDRFSGHQFPNYSSELNVNALLLGDSALYLCASSLILAGFCEQFFGPGTRLTVL.

In this sample, this clone turned up a few times. The rearrangement links TRBV2 to TRBJ1-4; D gene ambiguous. This CDR3 spans 12 amino acids. Germline loops: CDR1 SNHLY, CDR2 FYNNEI. V dropped 8 bases and J dropped 8 bases, with 12 bases sitting between them. DNA for the CDR3: TGTGCCAGCGGCGGACGGAGGGAAAAACTGTTTTTT. Its translation is CASGGRREKLFF. The full variable domain, completed using reference TRBV2 and TRBJ1-4, is EPEVTQTPSHQVTQMGQEVILRCVPISNHLYFYWYRQILGQKVEFLVSFYNNEISEKSEIFDDQFSVERPDGSNFTLKIRSTKLEDSAMYFCASGGRREKLFFGSGTQLSVL.

The chain is built from TRBV29-1 and TRBJ1-1, with D tentatively TRBD1 (6 bases). V was shortened by 2 bases and J by 0 bases, with 13 bases between the two germline ends. The germline V gene has CDR1 SQVTM and CDR2 ANQGSEA. The CDR3 covers 15 residues. Here the CDR3 DNA reads TGCAGCGTTGAAAATCCTGGACAGATGAACACTGAAGCTTTCTTT. Translated, it gives CSVENPGQMNTEAFF.

The rearrangement joins TRBV30 to TRBJ1-2; D is possibly TRBD1 (5 bases). Between the trimmed V and J ends, which lost 5 bases and 1 base, there was a span of 14 bases. Per the germline V gene, CDR1 is GTSNPN and CDR2 is SVGIG (reference sequence). The CDR3 loop spans 14 amino acids. The CDR3 region has the DNA TGTGCCTGGGAGGCCGGGGGGAGTAACTATGGCTACACCTTC. It codes for CAWEAGGSNYGYTF.

The chain links TRBV18 to TRBJ1-3; the D gene is possibly TRBD1 (5 bases). The V and J ends lost 1 base and 4 bases respectively, with 20 bases between them. CDR3 length: 18 residues. CDR1 KGHSH and CDR2 LQKENI come from the germline V gene. The CDR3 protein is CASSPLPPTAGQGNTIYF. The CDR3 nucleotides read TGTGCCAGCTCACCACTACCGCCCACGGCAGGGCAAGGAAACACCATATATTTT.

The V gene is TRBV6-4, the J gene TRBJ1-5; D not certain. V dropped 7 bases and J dropped 0 bases, with 13 bases sitting between them. Germline loops: CDR1 MRHNA, CDR2 SNTAGT. The CDR3 loop spans 15 amino acids. The CDR3 bases are TGTGCCAGCACCGCAGAGACATATAGCAATCAGCCCCAGCATTTT. This encodes CASTAETYSNQPQHF.

This sequence joins TRBV6-1 and TRBJ2-5; D remains ambiguous. Germline V CDR1 and CDR2: MNHNS, SASEGT. V was shortened by 1 base and J by 2 bases, with 11 bases between the two germline ends. The CDR3 length is 15 residues. This CDR3 is CASSEGVTLQETQYF. For the CDR3, the DNA is TGTGCCAGCAGTGAAGGCGTCACGTTACAAGAGACCCAGTACTTC.

The J gene is TRBJ2-7, the V gene TRBV29-1; weak D call: TRBD2 (5 bases). Trimming took 6 bases from V and 4 from J, leaving 10 bases between them. This CDR3 has 11 amino acids. Per the germline V gene, CDR1 is SQVTM and CDR2 is ANQGSEA. The CDR3 spells CSVPDWYEQYF. The CDR3 DNA is TGCAGCGTCCCGGACTGGTACGAGCAGTACTTC.

The chain combines TRBV18 with TRBJ2-1; D might be TRBD2 (6 bases). This CDR3 region has 17 residues. Germline values: CDR1 KGHSH, CDR2 LQKENI. Between the trimmed V and J ends, which lost 4 bases and 7 bases, there was a span of 23 bases. CDR3 DNA sequence: TGTGCCAGCTCACAAACCGGTCAGGCGGGAATCAAAAATGAGCAGTTCTTC. It yields the protein CASSQTGQAGIKNEQFF. Full variable domain (outside the CDR3, taken from reference TRBV18 and TRBJ2-1): NAGVMQNPRHLVRRRGQEARLRCSPMKGHSHVYWYRQLPEEGLKFMVYLQKENIIDESGMPKERFSAEFPKEGPSILRIQQVVRGDSAAYFCASSQTGQAGIKNEQFFGPGTRLTVL.

In nucleotides, the CDR3 is TGCGCCAGCAGCCGACAGGGTGAAGAAAAACTGTTTTTT. This translates into CASSRQGEEKLFF. The rearrangement uses TRBV5-1 and TRBJ1-4, with 7 bases fitting TRBD1. V lost 4 bases to trimming and J lost 8 bases; unmatched junction nucleotides: 5. This CDR3 has 13 amino acids. Germline V gene lookup returns CDR1 SGHRS and CDR2 YFSETQ. Together with reference TRBV5-1 and TRBJ1-4, the CDR3 gives the full variable domain: KAGVTQTPRYLIKTRGQQVTLSCSPISGHRSVSWYQQTPGQGLQFLFEYFSETQRNKGNFPGRFSGRQFSNSRSEMNVSTLELGDSALYLCASSRQGEEKLFFGSGTQLSVL.

This clone was recorded only once. The V gene is TRBV19, the J gene TRBJ1-1, with 8 bases lining up with TRBD1. Trimming cost V 5 bases and J 7 bases; bases outside gene matches: 6. The V gene's germline CDR1 is LNHDA and CDR2 SQIVND (reference sequence). The CDR3 contains 13 residues. The CDR3 reads CASSLDRGYEAFF. The CDR3 nucleotides are TGTGCCAGTAGTCTTGACAGGGGCTATGAAGCTTTCTTT.

The chain combines TRBV27 with TRBJ2-1; no clear D gene. In germline, CDR1 is MNHEY, CDR2 SMNVEV (reference sequence). The CDR3 contains 13 residues. The V and J ends lost 4 bases and 9 bases respectively, with 13 bases between them. The CDR3: CASSWTSVGEQFF. The CDR3 DNA sequence: TGTGCCAGCAGTTGGACCTCAGTGGGTGAGCAGTTCTTC.

The CDR3 region has the DNA TGTGCCAGCAGCACCCGTCCGGGTTACACTGAAGCTTTCTTT. It codes for CASSTRPGYTEAFF. J is TRBJ1-1 and V is TRBV9; the D is unclear. The V end lost 4 bases, the J end lost 3 bases, and 13 bases lay between the germline ends. The CDR3 contains 14 residues. Germline assignment: CDR1 SGDLS and CDR2 YYNGEE.

The rearrangement links TRBV5-1 to TRBJ1-2; 10 positions agree with TRBD1. V shed 4 bases and J 6 bases; nucleotides not matched to a gene: 9. The germline CDR1 and CDR2 sequences are SGHRS and YFSETQ. The CDR3 extends over 15 amino acids. Here the CDR3 DNA reads TGCGCCAGCAGCGTGAGTGCGGGACAGGGGAATGGCTACACCTTC. This sequence encodes CASSVSAGQGNGYTF.

CDR3 amino acids: CATSRDGLAGDNEQFF. The CDR3, as DNA: TGTGCCACCAGCAGGGATGGACTAGCGGGAGACAATGAGCAGTTCTTC. This chain links TRBV15 with TRBJ2-1; 13 positions match TRBD2. Germline loops: CDR1 LNHNV, CDR2 YYDKDF (reference sequence). The CDR3 has 16 residues. V was pared by 3 bases and J by 5 bases, with 4 bases of the junction left unmatched.

In this sample, this clone turned up a few times. V is TRBV19 and J is TRBJ2-1, with a tentative D call TRBD2 (6 bases). Germline CDR1 and CDR2: LNHDA and SQIVND (reference sequence). This CDR3 has 14 amino acids. The V gene lost 4 bases and the J gene lost 4 bases, with 11 bases spanning the gap. CDR3 bases: TGTGCCAGTAGTACGGACTACCTATACAATGAGCAGTTCTTC. Translating gives CASSTDYLYNEQFF.

This rearrangement joins TRBV5-6 to TRBJ2-7; no clear D gene. V dropped 4 bases and J dropped 4 bases, with 9 bases sitting between them. Per the germline V gene, CDR1 is SGHDT and CDR2 is YYEEEE. The CDR3 runs 12 residues. CDR3 DNA: TGTGCCAGCAGCCTCCTCAAATACGAGCAGTACTTC. Protein sequence: CASSLLKYEQYF.

In its sample, this clone was seen once. V is TRBV28 and J is TRBJ2-7; D may be TRBD1 or TRBD2 (5 bases each). This CDR3 comprises 15 residues. Germline CDR1 and CDR2: MDHEN and SYDVKM. V shed 6 bases and J shed 4 bases, with 19 bases lying between them. The CDR3 is CASSPPGQAHYEQYF. CDR3 DNA sequence: TGTGCCAGCAGCCCGCCGGGGCAGGCCCATTACGAGCAGTACTTC.